Listed below are T cell receptor beta chains from one sample, sequenced in a study of siplizumab effects on memory and regulatory T cells. Data came from immunoSEQ multiplex PCR; TCRdb stores just in-frame clones and leaves some out. The table includes 100,000 to 120,000 clones, roughly 90% detected once. The sample was CD4+ T cells sorted from blood. These receptors were taken from a human donor in good health. Both conserved end residues are part of each CDR3. Fields, in order: D gene, clone size, V gene, J gene, CDR3 protein, CDR3 DNA. The D gene is left open where the match is weak. A clone size is listed for some rows: how often the clone was seen (once, few, many), or a class if it is expanded.

>.|.|TRBV4-1|TRBJ2-6
CASSQDGLSGANVLTF
TGCGCCAGCAGCCAAGATGGACTCTCTGGGGCCAACGTCCTGACTTTC
>TRBD1|.|TRBV18|TRBJ1-5
CASSRLGQGSNQPQHF
TGTGCCAGCTCACGACTGGGACAGGGGAGCAATCAGCCCCAGCATTTT
>.|.|TRBV5-1|TRBJ2-1
CASSPRYGAYNEQFF
TGCGCCAGCAGCCCCCGGTATGGGGCATACAATGAGCAGTTCTTC
>.|.|TRBV7-3|TRBJ2-5
CASSPQGYQETQYF
TGTGCCAGCAGCCCCCAGGGGTACCAAGAGACCCAGTACTTC
>TRBD1|.|TRBV6-1|TRBJ2-7
CASSDRGQGSSYEQYF
TGTGCCAGCAGTGACCGGGGACAGGGGTCCTCCTACGAGCAGTACTTC
>.|.|TRBV4-1|TRBJ1-1
CASSLGSDRLNTEAFF
TGCGCCAGCAGCCTCGGAAGCGATCGGTTGAACACTGAAGCTTTCTTT
>TRBD1|.|TRBV5-5|TRBJ2-7
CASSSGQGAYEQYF
TGTGCCAGCAGCTCGGGACAGGGGGCCTACGAGCAGTACTTC
>TRBD1|.|TRBV10-3|TRBJ2-2
CATGGTGELFF
TGTGCCACAGGGGGCACCGGGGAGCTGTTTTTT
>TRBD1|.|TRBV11-3|TRBJ2-7
CASSLGTAYEQYF
TGTGCCAGCAGCCTCGGGACAGCCTACGAGCAGTACTTC
>.|once|TRBV6-5|TRBJ1-2
CASMRKQTYGYTF
TGTGCCAGCATGAGAAAACAGACGTATGGCTACACCTTC
>.|.|TRBV7-9|TRBJ2-1
CASSLRGTPSNEQFF
TGTGCCAGCAGTCTTCGTGGGACTCCCTCCAATGAGCAGTTCTTC
>.|once|TRBV5-1|TRBJ2-6
CATKSSGANVLTF
TGCGCCACTAAGAGCTCTGGGGCCAACGTCCTGACTTTC
>.|.|TRBV6-1|TRBJ2-2
CALLRIPGELFF
TGTGCCCTGTTGAGGATCCCCGGGGAGCTGTTTTTT
>.|.|TRBV29-1|TRBJ2-5
CSVEDPTDQETQYF
TGCAGCGTTGAAGATCCTACCGACCAAGAGACCCAGTACTTC
>.|once|TRBV2|TRBJ2-7
CATHRLDYEQYF
TGTGCCACGCACAGGCTAGACTACGAGCAGTACTTC
>.|.|TRBV7-9|TRBJ2-7
CASSRYGDEQYF
TGTGCCAGCAGCCGGTACGGGGACGAGCAGTACTTC
>.|.|TRBV29-1|TRBJ2-3
CSVEGRSSTDTQYF
TGCAGCGTTGAAGGCAGATCTAGCACAGATACGCAGTATTTT
>TRBD2|once|TRBV10-3|TRBJ2-3
CAISKTSGGAELNTQYF
TGTGCCATCAGCAAAACTAGCGGGGGGGCGGAATTAAATACGCAGTATTTT
>.|.|TRBV6-6|TRBJ1-5
CASTSGGPQHF
TGTGCCAGCACCTCAGGTGGGCCCCAGCATTTT
>.|.|TRBV2|TRBJ2-7
CASSLFMDYEQYF
TGTGCCAGCAGTCTTTTTATGGACTACGAGCAGTACTTC
>TRBD2|.|TRBV27|TRBJ2-2
CASSFGTSGPNTGELFF
TGTGCCAGCAGTTTCGGGACTAGCGGGCCTAACACCGGGGAGCTGTTTTTT
>TRBD2|.|TRBV29-1|TRBJ2-1
CSVGLAEHNEQFF
TGCAGCGTTGGACTAGCGGAGCACAATGAGCAGTTCTTC
>.|once|TRBV6-1|TRBJ1-4
CASKLGPGEKLFF
TGTGCCAGCAAACTCGGGCCGGGAGAAAAACTGTTTTTT
>TRBD2|.|TRBV6-1|TRBJ2-1
CASRKREAGEQFF
TGTGCCAGCAGGAAGCGGGAGGCGGGGGAGCAGTTCTTC
>.|.|TRBV19|TRBJ1-1
CASSIRPGAANTEAFF
TGTGCCAGTAGTATACGGCCCGGGGCGGCGAACACTGAAGCTTTCTTT
>TRBD1|.|TRBV9|TRBJ1-4
CASSAKQGNEKLFF
TGTGCCAGCAGCGCAAAACAGGGGAATGAAAAACTGTTTTTT
>TRBD1|.|TRBV6-5|TRBJ1-2
CAISDTGTGKGYTF
TGTGCCATCAGTGATACCGGGACAGGGAAAGGCTACACCTTC
>TRBD1|.|TRBV5-1|TRBJ1-2
CASSGGQDGYTF
TGCGCCAGCAGCGGGGGACAGGATGGCTACACCTTC
>TRBD1|.|TRBV19|TRBJ1-2
CASSSPGTGSYGYTF
TGTGCCAGTAGTTCGCCTGGGACAGGGAGCTATGGCTACACCTTC
>.|.|TRBV27|TRBJ2-1
CASRWGGGLNEQFF
TGTGCCAGCAGATGGGGAGGGGGCTTAAATGAGCAGTTCTTC
>.|.|TRBV2|TRBJ1-1
CASREGPHTEAFF
TGTGCCAGCAGAGAGGGCCCTCACACTGAAGCTTTCTTT
>TRBD1|once|TRBV2|TRBJ1-2
CASRKTGSDYGYTF
TGTGCCAGCAGGAAGACAGGGTCGGACTATGGCTACACCTTC
>.|.|TRBV5-1|TRBJ2-1
CASSLVADYNEQFF
TGCGCCAGCAGCTTGGTTGCGGACTACAATGAGCAGTTCTTC
>.|.|TRBV7-8|TRBJ1-6
CASSAQERGISLHF
TGTGCCAGCAGCGCCCAAGAGAGGGGGATCTCCCTCCACTTT
>TRBD2|.|TRBV30|TRBJ2-1
CAWSTLAGAIF
TGTGCCTGGAGTACCCTAGCGGGAGCTATCTTC
>.|.|TRBV7-9|TRBJ2-2
CASSLIGAAGELFF
TGTGCCAGCAGCTTAATAGGGGCCGCCGGGGAGCTGTTTTTT
>.|few|TRBV5-1|TRBJ2-1
CASSLARVSNNEQFF
TGCGCCAGCAGCTTGGCCCGGGTTAGTAACAATGAGCAGTTCTTC
>.|.|TRBV5-1|TRBJ1-6
CASSWLSRGGSPLHF
TGCGCCAGCAGCTGGCTCTCAAGGGGAGGGTCACCCCTCCACTTT